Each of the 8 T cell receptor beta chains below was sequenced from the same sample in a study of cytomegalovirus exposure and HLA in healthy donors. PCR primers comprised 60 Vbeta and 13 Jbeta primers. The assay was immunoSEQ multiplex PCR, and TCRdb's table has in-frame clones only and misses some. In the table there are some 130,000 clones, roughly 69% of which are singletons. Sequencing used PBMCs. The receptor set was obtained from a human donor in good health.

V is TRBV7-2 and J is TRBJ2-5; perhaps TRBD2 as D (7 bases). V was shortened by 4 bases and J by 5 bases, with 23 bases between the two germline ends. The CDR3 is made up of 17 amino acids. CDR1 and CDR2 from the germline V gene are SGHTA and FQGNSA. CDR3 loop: CASSSPGGGNQRETQYF. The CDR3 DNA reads TGTGCCAGCAGCTCCCCTGGCGGGGGCAATCAGAGGGAGACCCAGTACTTC.

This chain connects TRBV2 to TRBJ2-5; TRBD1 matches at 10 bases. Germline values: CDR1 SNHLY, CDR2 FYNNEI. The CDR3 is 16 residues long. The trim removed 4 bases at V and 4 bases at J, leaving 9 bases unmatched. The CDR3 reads CASSVGQGLFVETQYF. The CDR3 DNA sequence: TGTGCCAGCAGTGTGGGACAGGGGTTGTTCGTAGAGACCCAGTACTTC.

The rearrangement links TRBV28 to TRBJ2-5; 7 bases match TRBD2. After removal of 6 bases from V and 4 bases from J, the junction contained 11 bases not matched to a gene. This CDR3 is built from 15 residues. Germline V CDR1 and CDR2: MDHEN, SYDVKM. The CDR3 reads CASRSSGPARETQYF. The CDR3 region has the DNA TGTGCCAGCAGGTCTAGCGGTCCCGCGCGAGAGACCCAGTACTTC.

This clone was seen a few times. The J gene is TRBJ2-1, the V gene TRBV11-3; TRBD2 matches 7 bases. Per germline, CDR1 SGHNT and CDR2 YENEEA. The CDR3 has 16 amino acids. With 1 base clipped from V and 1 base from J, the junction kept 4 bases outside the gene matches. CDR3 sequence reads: CASSLGGGVSYNEQFF. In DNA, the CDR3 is TGTGCCAGCAGCTTAGGGGGAGGGGTATCCTACAATGAGCAGTTCTTC.

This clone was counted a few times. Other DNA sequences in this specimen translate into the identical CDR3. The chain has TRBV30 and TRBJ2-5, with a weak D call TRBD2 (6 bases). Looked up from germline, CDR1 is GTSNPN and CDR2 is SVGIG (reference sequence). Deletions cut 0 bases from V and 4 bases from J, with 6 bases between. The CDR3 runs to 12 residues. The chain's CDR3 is CAWSVGGETQYF. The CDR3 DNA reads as TGTGCCTGGAGTGTGGGGGGAGAGACCCAGTACTTC.

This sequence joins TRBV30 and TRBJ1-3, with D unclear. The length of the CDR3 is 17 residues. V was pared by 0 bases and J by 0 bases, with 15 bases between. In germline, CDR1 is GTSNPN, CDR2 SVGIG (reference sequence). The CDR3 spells CAWSVLTLRASGNTIYF. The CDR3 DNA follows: TGTGCCTGGAGTGTACTAACCCTACGAGCCTCTGGAAACACCATATATTTT. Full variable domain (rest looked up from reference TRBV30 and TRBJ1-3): SQTIHQWPATLVQPVGSPLSLECTVEGTSNPNLYWYRQAAGRGLQLLFYSVGIGQISSEVPQNLSASRPQDRQFILSSKKLLLSDSGFYLCAWSVLTLRASGNTIYFGEGSWLTVV.

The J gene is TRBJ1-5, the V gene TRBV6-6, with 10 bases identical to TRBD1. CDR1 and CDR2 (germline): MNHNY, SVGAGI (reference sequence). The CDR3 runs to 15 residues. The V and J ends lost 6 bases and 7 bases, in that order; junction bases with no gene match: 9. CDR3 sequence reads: CASSASGTGVQPQHF. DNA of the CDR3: TGTGCCAGCAGCGCGTCCGGGACAGGGGTGCAGCCCCAGCATTTT.

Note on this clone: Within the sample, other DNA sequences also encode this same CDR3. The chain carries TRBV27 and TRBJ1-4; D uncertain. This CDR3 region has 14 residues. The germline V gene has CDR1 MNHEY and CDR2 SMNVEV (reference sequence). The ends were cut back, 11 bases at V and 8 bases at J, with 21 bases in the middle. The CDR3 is CAAPAPTQEEKLFF. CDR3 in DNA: TGTGCCGCTCCCGCGCCAACTCAAGAAGAAAAACTGTTTTTT.